This is a list of T cell receptor beta chains from one sample in a study of TIL therapy for anti-PD-1-resistant metastatic lung cancer. Generated by immunoSEQ multiplex PCR, the TCRdb table keeps only in-frame clones and is missing some. The top ten clones hold about a tenth of a sample with approximately 97,000 clones, 55% to 75% of them seen once. This specimen was tumor tissue, taken at baseline. These receptors were taken from a person aged 30 to 80 with non-small cell lung cancer. Both conserved end residues are part of each CDR3.

j_call v_call cdr3_aa
TRBJ2-5 TRBV11-2 CASSSSKGSQTQYF
TRBJ1-6 TRBV6-2/TRBV6-3 CASSWIDNSPLHF
TRBJ2-1 TRBV4-1 CASSQDSGGGRAWNEQFF
TRBJ1-2 TRBV7-6 CASSPGQARNYGYTF
TRBJ2-2 TRBV5-1 CASSLEGLGNTGELFF
TRBJ2-1 TRBV7-2 CASSPPGLASYNEQFF
TRBJ2-2 TRBV14 CASSQHLNTGELFF
TRBJ2-1 TRBV2 CAIGRDNEQFF
TRBJ1-3 TRBV18 CASSPRVPGTVGSGNTIYF
TRBJ1-6 TRBV11-2 CASSLGDFRGISPLHF
TRBJ2-7 TRBV24-1 CATAEGSPPCEQYF
TRBJ2-7 TRBV28 CASRRSILEQYF
TRBJ1-5 TRBV30 CAWSVGGGGGQPQHF
TRBJ1-1 TRBV28 CASSKNTEAFF
TRBJ2-2 TRBV24-1 CATSGVGTGELFF
TRBJ2-7 TRBV7-2 CASTPGLAEYEQYF
TRBJ2-2 TRBV6-6 CASSYQAMFYTGELFF
TRBJ1-1 TRBV30 CAWTLQGITEAFF
TRBJ1-2 TRBV7-9 CASSLGQGNGYTF
TRBJ2-7 TRBV7-2 CASSLGIGKVYEQYF
TRBJ2-3 TRBV7-2 CASSRIGGSVTTDTQYF
TRBJ2-6 TRBV27 CASSRLAGPSAVLTF
TRBJ1-1 TRBV20-1 CSASPPGGRNTEAFF
TRBJ1-2 TRBV10-3 CAISEREAYGYTF
TRBJ2-6 TRBV30 CAWSVRGSGANVLTF
TRBJ1-6 TRBV28 CASTPGRSLHF
TRBJ2-1 TRBV30 CAWRWYNEQFF
TRBJ1-1 TRBV7-2 CASSLEAFF
TRBJ2-7 TRBV6-5 CASSYSTYEQYF
TRBJ2-3 TRBV5-1 CASSLGGTSGRALTDTQYF
TRBJ2-5 TRBV18 CASSPVGETQYF
TRBJ2-1 TRBV24-1 CATRSLSHEQFF